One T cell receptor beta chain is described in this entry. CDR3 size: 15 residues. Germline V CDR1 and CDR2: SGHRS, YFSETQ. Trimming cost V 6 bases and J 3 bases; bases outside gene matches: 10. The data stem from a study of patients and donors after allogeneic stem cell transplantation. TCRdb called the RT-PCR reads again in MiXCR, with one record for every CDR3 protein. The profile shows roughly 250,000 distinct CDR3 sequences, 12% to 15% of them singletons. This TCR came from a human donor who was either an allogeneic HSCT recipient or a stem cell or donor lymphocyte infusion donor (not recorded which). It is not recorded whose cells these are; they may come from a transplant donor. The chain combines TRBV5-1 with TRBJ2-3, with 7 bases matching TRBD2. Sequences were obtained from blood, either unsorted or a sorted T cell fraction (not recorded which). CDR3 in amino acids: CASKEMVGGTDTQYF. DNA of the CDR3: TGCGCCAGCAAGGAGATGGTGGGAGGGACAGATACGCAGTATTTT.